A selection of T cell receptor beta chains follows, all from one sample in a study of T cell responses to AZD1222 COVID-19 vaccine. Repertoires were generated with immunoSEQ multiplex PCR, while TCRdb's copy carries only in-frame clones and drops some. The sample comprises about 140,000 clones, less than 95% of which are singletons, and around 2.8% rests with the top ten. The sample was peripheral blood, taken on day 0 of AZD1222 vaccination. These receptors were taken from an adult in good health. CDR3s include the opening cysteine and the closing phenylalanine or tryptophan. The D gene is left open where the match is weak. Part of the rows lack a size; the others show once, few, many or a class for expanded clones.

>TRBD1|TRBV5-6|TRBJ2-7|.
CASSLVDRAHEQYF
TGTGCCAGCAGCTTAGTGGACAGGGCTCACGAGCAGTACTTC
>.|TRBV6-5|TRBJ2-1|once
CASNPTRDNEQFF
TGTGCCAGCAACCCCACTAGAGACAATGAGCAGTTCTTC
>TRBD1|TRBV6-5|TRBJ1-2|.
CASTRQGSYGYTF
TGTGCCAGCACTAGACAGGGGAGCTATGGCTACACCTTC
>.|TRBV28|TRBJ2-3|.
CASSLQRFLRVDTQYF
TGTGCCAGCAGTTTACAGCGGTTCCTCCGCGTGGATACGCAGTATTTT
>.|TRBV6-5|TRBJ1-1|.
CASSYRVNTEAFF
TGTGCCAGCAGTTACCGGGTGAACACTGAAGCTTTCTTT
>.|TRBV4-2|TRBJ2-1|.
CASSQEVISYYNEQFF
TGTGCCAGCAGCCAAGAGGTTATCAGCTATTACAATGAGCAGTTCTTC
>.|TRBV6-5|TRBJ2-5|.
CASSPRRTLRETQYF
TGTGCCAGCAGTCCGAGGAGGACACTGCGGGAGACCCAGTACTTC
>TRBD1|TRBV27|TRBJ1-3|few
CASSWGQGSDTIYF
TGTGCCAGTAGTTGGGGACAGGGGTCGGACACCATATATTTT
>.|TRBV23-1|TRBJ1-2|.
CASSSDRYGYTF
TGCGCCAGCAGTTCGGACAGATACGGCTACACCTTC
>.|TRBV5-1|TRBJ1-2|.
CASSLGAGRGYTF
TGCGCCAGCAGCTTGGGGGCAGGGCGCGGCTACACCTTC
>.|TRBV6-5|TRBJ1-4|few
CASSYASAGGEKLFF
TGTGCCAGCAGTTACGCTTCGGCCGGCGGGGAAAAACTGTTTTTT
>.|TRBV2|TRBJ1-4|.
CASYRSGTNEKLFF
TGTGCCAGCTACCGGTCGGGCACTAATGAAAAACTGTTTTTT
>.|TRBV10-3|TRBJ1-2|.
CAISESIGGRGGYTF
TGTGCCATCAGTGAGTCGATAGGCGGTAGGGGTGGCTACACCTTC
>.|TRBV3-1/TRBV3-2|TRBJ2-3|.
CASSQFIGGTDTQYF
TGTGCCAGCAGCCAATTCATAGGGGGCACAGATACGCAGTATTTT
>.|TRBV10-3|TRBJ2-1|.
CAIKAGVGDEQFF
TGTGCCATCAAGGCAGGGGTTGGCGATGAGCAGTTCTTC
>.|TRBV4-3|TRBJ1-2|.
CASSQGNYGYTF
TGCGCCAGCAGCCAGGGGAACTATGGCTACACCTTC
>TRBD1|TRBV2|TRBJ2-7|.
CASSPRTGRSEQYF
TGTGCCAGCAGTCCCAGGACAGGGAGGTCCGAGCAGTACTTC
>TRBD2|TRBV28|TRBJ2-5|.
CASSYTLAGQQETQYF
TGTGCCAGCAGTTATACCCTAGCGGGGCAGCAAGAGACCCAGTACTTC
>TRBD1|TRBV2|TRBJ2-1|.
CASSPTGVYNEQFF
TGTGCCAGCAGTCCGACAGGGGTGTACAATGAGCAGTTCTTC
>TRBD1|TRBV5-5|TRBJ2-2|.
CASSSGQGYTGELFF
TGTGCCAGCAGCTCGGGACAGGGTTACACCGGGGAGCTGTTTTTT
>.|TRBV14|TRBJ1-1|.
CASSQWGEAFF
TGTGCCAGCAGCCAATGGGGGGAAGCTTTCTTT
>.|TRBV14|TRBJ1-2|.
CASSQVGPYGYTF
TGTGCCAGCAGCCAAGTTGGACCCTATGGCTACACCTTC
>.|TRBV2|TRBJ1-5|.
CASSIPGNQPQHF
TGTGCCAGCAGCATCCCGGGCAATCAGCCCCAGCATTTT
>.|TRBV3-1/TRBV3-2|TRBJ2-1|.
CASSPSRGEQFF
TGTGCCAGCAGCCCAAGTCGGGGAGAGCAGTTCTTC
>.|TRBV7-2|TRBJ2-2|.
CASSLEVGELFF
TGTGCCAGCAGCTTAGAAGTCGGGGAGCTGTTTTTT
>.|TRBV7-3|TRBJ2-1|.
CASSSPRTGINEQFF
TGTGCCAGCAGCTCCCCCCGCACAGGGATCAATGAGCAGTTCTTC
>.|TRBV5-1|TRBJ2-7|.
CASTLPVYEQYF
TGCGCCAGCACCCTTCCCGTCTACGAGCAGTACTTC
>TRBD2|TRBV28|TRBJ2-1|.
CASTSGRNEQFF
TGTGCCAGCACAAGCGGGAGAAATGAGCAGTTCTTC
>TRBD1|TRBV19|TRBJ1-6|.
CASEKGQGNSPLHF
TGTGCCAGCGAGAAAGGACAGGGTAATTCACCCCTCCACTTT
>.|TRBV2|TRBJ1-1|.
CASSEGVGSGAFF
TGTGCCAGCAGTGAGGGTGTTGGGTCTGGCGCTTTCTTT
>.|TRBV7-3|TRBJ2-7|few
CASNRNYEQYF
TGTGCCAGCAATAGGAACTACGAGCAGTACTTC
>.|TRBV4-1|TRBJ2-2|once
CASSQALIGGGTGELFF
TGCGCCAGCAGCCAAGCCCTAATCGGGGGCGGGACCGGGGAGCTGTTTTTT
>.|TRBV12-3/TRBV12-4|TRBJ2-7|.
CASSSSGAKEQYF
TGTGCCAGCAGTTCCTCGGGGGCGAAAGAGCAGTACTTC
>TRBD1|TRBV6-5|TRBJ1-1|few
CASSSPQGATEAFF
TGTGCCAGCAGTTCTCCCCAGGGGGCGACTGAAGCTTTCTTT
>.|TRBV6-5|TRBJ1-6|.
CASSPGTSNSPLHF
TGTGCCAGCTCCCCCGGGACCTCTAATTCACCCCTCCACTTT
>.|TRBV11-2|TRBJ2-6|.
CASSPIRTGANVLTF
TGTGCCAGCAGCCCGATCAGGACTGGGGCCAACGTCCTGACTTTC
>.|TRBV7-9|TRBJ2-7|.
CASTSRVDEQYF
TGTGCCAGCACCTCCAGGGTAGACGAGCAGTACTTC
>.|TRBV9|TRBJ2-7|.
CASSSRGVSYEQYF
TGTGCCAGCAGCTCGCGAGGGGTGTCCTACGAGCAGTACTTC
>.|TRBV20-1|TRBJ1-4|.
CSASRGEVDEKLFF
TGCAGTGCTAGTCGGGGGGAGGTGGATGAAAAACTGTTTTTT
>.|TRBV6-5|TRBJ1-2|once
CASSHIVPAEYGYTF
TGTGCCAGCAGCCACATCGTGCCAGCGGAGTATGGCTACACCTTC
>.|TRBV7-3|TRBJ2-3|.
CASSLSRTDTQYF
TGTGCCAGCAGCTTGAGCCGGACAGATACGCAGTATTTT
>TRBD2|TRBV11-3|TRBJ2-3|.
CASSLDRQILGLADTDTQYF
TGTGCCAGCAGCTTAGATAGGCAAATTTTAGGACTAGCCGACACAGATACGCAGTATTTT
>.|TRBV12-1|TRBJ1-2|.
CASSPGPSYGYTF
TGTGCCAGCAGCCCGGGCCCGTCCTATGGCTACACCTTC
>.|TRBV18|TRBJ2-6|once
CASSPGRGPFSGANVLTF
TGTGCCAGCTCACCAGGTCGGGGACCGTTCTCTGGGGCCAACGTCCTGACTTTC
>.|TRBV11-3|TRBJ1-2|.
CASSFGFSGYTF
TGTGCCAGCAGCTTTGGGTTCTCGGGCTACACCTTC
>.|TRBV5-6|TRBJ2-1|once
CASSLEVQSSYNEQFF
TGTGCCAGCAGCTTGGAGGTTCAAAGCTCCTACAATGAGCAGTTCTTC
>TRBD1|TRBV13|TRBJ1-1|.
CASSSDRFTEAFF
TGTGCCAGCAGCTCGGACAGGTTCACTGAAGCTTTCTTT
>.|TRBV4-3|TRBJ2-5|.
CASSQEPLWEETQYF
TGCGCCAGCAGCCAAGAGCCTCTGTGGGAAGAGACCCAGTACTTC
>TRBD2|TRBV2|TRBJ2-5|.
CASSPRTSGEETQYF
TGTGCCAGCAGTCCTCGGACTAGCGGAGAAGAGACCCAGTACTTC
>.|TRBV30|TRBJ1-5|.
CAWSLSGGARKQPQHF
TGTGCCTGGAGCCTGTCGGGAGGGGCCAGAAAACAGCCCCAGCATTTT
>TRBD2|TRBV12-3/TRBV12-4|TRBJ2-7|.
CASSWGGYEQYF
TGTGCCAGCAGTTGGGGGGGTTACGAGCAGTACTTC
>.|TRBV28|TRBJ1-5|.
CASSLVAAGPQHF
TGTGCCAGCAGTTTGGTCGCCGCAGGGCCCCAGCATTTT
>.|TRBV19|TRBJ1-4|.
CASSMWGSEKLFF
TGTGCCAGTAGTATGTGGGGGAGTGAAAAACTGTTTTTT
>.|TRBV11-2|TRBJ1-1|.
CASSFLDTEAFF
TGTGCCAGCAGCTTTCTGGACACTGAAGCTTTCTTT
>TRBD2|TRBV13|TRBJ2-1|.
CASSSKREAGNEQFF
TGTGCCAGCAGCTCGAAGCGGGAGGCCGGAAATGAGCAGTTCTTC
>TRBD1|TRBV7-9|TRBJ1-5|.
CASSYTGGNQPQHF
TGTGCCAGCAGCTATACAGGGGGGAATCAGCCCCAGCATTTT
>.|TRBV30|TRBJ1-5|.
CAYQGYGQPQHF
TGTGCCTACCAGGGCTACGGACAGCCCCAGCATTTT
>.|TRBV5-6|TRBJ1-1|.
CASSFGGMNTEAFF
TGTGCCAGCAGCTTTGGGGGGATGAACACTGAAGCTTTCTTT
>.|TRBV3-1/TRBV3-2|TRBJ2-1|once
CASSQDFSSDSYNEQFF
TGTGCCAGCAGCCAAGATTTTAGTTCGGACAGCTACAATGAGCAGTTCTTC
>.|TRBV28|TRBJ1-5|once
CASHSFAQLSNQPQHF
TGTGCCAGCCACAGTTTTGCCCAACTGTCCAATCAGCCCCAGCATTTT